This TCR beta chain was recorded in a study of metastatic and nonmetastatic thyroid tumors (dated by TCRdb to about 2020). With respect to the entire study: The researchers compared repertoires between peripheral blood samples and tumor or nodule tissue samples from patients with malignant or benign thyroid disease. What the research found in general, with its limitations: In both blood and tumor samples, malignant tumors were reported to have significantly higher TCR beta diversity than benign nodules.

The germline ends are 16 bases apart after V is trimmed by 7 bases and J by 3 bases. The germline V gene gives CDR1 as MNHNS and CDR2 as SASEGT. There are 15 amino acids in the CDR3, from cysteine to phenylalanine inclusive. Only the CDR3 part of the read is kept: 45 bases, read in frame from the first base. Receptors were amplified or captured by PCR. The sample was run on an Illumina HiSeq 4000. High-throughput sequencing was used to profile the CDR3 region of the TCR beta-chain in every patient. Processing in the source paper ran as follows. The researchers built a classifier to tell apart papillary thyroid cancer patients with distant metastasis, based on CDR3 differences among clinicopathological groups. The Shannon index was used to measure repertoire diversity, and the Morisita-Horn index was used to measure how similar tumor and blood repertoires were. TCRdb took the public reads, trimmed them with fastp at Q25, ran MiXCR for clone calling and kept in-frame beta chains. The V and J calls were not made by the authors but by TCRdb's processing. For this sample there are several thousand clones; about 37% appear just once. 25% to 30% of the sample belongs to the ten largest clones.

No patient had received any treatment before thyroid surgery. Patient clinical samples collected from the early 2010s to the late 2010s were retrospectively analysed using T-cell receptor beta sequencing. A note on this clone: Its antigen specificity is not known. Nothing much larger sits one base from this clone, and base qualities are not available.

The specimen sequenced was adjacent normal tissue. The clonotype was recovered from a male donor with papillary thyroid cancer or a benign thyroid nodule (not recorded which). Some clones in this sample may be carry-over from other donors' samples. The chain employs TRBV6-1 and TRBJ1-3, with no confidently assigned D gene. The CDR3 protein sequence reads: CASKKKSGNGNTIYF. The DNA sequence follows: TGTGCCAGCAAAAAGAAGTCCGGAAATGGAAACACCATATATTTT.